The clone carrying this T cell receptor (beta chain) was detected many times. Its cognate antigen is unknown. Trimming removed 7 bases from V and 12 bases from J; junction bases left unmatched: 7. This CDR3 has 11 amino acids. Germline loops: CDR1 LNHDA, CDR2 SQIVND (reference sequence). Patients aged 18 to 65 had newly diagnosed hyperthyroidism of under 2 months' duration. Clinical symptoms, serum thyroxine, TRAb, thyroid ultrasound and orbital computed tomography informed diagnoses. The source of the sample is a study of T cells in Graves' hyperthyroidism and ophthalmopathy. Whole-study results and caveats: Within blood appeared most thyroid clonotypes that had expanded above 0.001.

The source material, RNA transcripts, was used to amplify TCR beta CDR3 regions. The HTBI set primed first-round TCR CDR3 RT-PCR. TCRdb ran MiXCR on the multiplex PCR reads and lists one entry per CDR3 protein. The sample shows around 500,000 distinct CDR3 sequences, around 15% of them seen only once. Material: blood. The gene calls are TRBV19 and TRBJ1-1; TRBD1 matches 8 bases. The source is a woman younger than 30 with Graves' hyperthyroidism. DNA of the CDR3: TGTGCCAGTAAGGACAGGGAGAAGACTTTCTTT. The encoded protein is CASKDREKTFF.